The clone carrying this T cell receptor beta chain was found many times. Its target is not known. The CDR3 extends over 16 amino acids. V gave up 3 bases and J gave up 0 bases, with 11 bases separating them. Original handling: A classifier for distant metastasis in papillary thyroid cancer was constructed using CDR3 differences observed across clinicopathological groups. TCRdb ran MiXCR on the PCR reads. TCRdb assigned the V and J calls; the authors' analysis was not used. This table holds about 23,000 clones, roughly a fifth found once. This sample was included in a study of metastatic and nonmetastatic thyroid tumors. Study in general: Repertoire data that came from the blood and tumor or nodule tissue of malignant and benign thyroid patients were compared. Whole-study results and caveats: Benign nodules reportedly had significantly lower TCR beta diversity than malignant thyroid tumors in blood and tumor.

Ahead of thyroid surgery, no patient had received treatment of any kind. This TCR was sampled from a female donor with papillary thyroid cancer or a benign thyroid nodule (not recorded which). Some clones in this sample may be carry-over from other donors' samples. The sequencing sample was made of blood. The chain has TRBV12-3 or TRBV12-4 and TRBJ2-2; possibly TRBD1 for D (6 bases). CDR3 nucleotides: TGTGCCAGCAGTTTTCGGGACACTGCGAACACCGGGGAGCTGTTTTTT. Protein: CASSFRDTANTGELFF.